This TCR beta chain was captured by sequencing in a study of blood T cell repertoires in COVID-19. Assay: immunoSEQ multiplex PCR; the TCRdb copy retains only in-frame clones and omits some. The sample includes some 400,000 clones, 90% of them seen just once. The sample holds one count of this clone. The CDR3 extends over 14 amino acids. Losses at the gene ends were 8 bases for V and 4 bases for J; bases not matched to a gene: 8. Germline loops: CDR1 MDHEN, CDR2 SYDVKM. The chain couples TRBV28 to TRBJ2-7, with TRBD2 matching 10 bases. Sequencing input: peripheral blood. The clonotype was recovered from a man younger than 35 with active or convalescent COVID-19. This CDR3 reads CASSSGTSAYEQYF. The CDR3 coding sequence is TGTGCCAGCTCTTCCGGGACTAGCGCTTACGAGCAGTACTTC.